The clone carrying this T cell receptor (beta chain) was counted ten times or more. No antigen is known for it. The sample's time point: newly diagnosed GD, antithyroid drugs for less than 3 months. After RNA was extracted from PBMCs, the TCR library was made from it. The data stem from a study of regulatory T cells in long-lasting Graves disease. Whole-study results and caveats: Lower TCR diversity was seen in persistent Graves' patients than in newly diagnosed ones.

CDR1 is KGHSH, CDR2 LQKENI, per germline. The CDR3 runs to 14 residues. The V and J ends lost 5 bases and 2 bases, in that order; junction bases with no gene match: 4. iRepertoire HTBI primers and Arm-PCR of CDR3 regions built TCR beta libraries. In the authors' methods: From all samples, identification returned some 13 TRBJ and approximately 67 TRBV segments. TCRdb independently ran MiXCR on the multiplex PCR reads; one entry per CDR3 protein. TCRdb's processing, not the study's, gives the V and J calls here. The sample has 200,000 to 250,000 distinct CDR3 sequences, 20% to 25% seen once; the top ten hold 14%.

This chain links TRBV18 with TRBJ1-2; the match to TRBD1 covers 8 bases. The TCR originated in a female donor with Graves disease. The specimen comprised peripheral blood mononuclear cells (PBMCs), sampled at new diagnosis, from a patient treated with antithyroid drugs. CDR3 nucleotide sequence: TGTGCCAGCTCAGAACAGGGGGGAAACTATGGCTACACCTTC. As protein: CASSEQGGNYGYTF.